The clone carrying this TCR beta chain was counted ten times or more. Antigen specificity is unknown. This record belongs to a study of T cells after yellow fever vaccination. Overall study findings and caveats: Clonotypes shared by both compartments, CD4 and CD8, made up a small share.

The ends lost 2 bases at V and 4 bases at J; junction bases unmatched: 3. The CDR3 has 14 residues. Germline lookup yields CDR1 SGHTA and CDR2 FQGNSA. The authors made TCR cDNA by 5'RACE template switching, adding a universal primer site and UMIs. TCRdb re-called the 5' RACE reads through MiXCR, storing one row per CDR3 protein. The sample has 300,000 to 400,000 distinct CDR3 sequences; 9.5% to 15% are singletons. J is TRBJ2-3 and V is TRBV7-2, with 7 bases identical to TRBD1. The sequence was obtained from a man between 18 and 29 years old who received the YFV17D yellow fever vaccine. Material: CD4+ T cells sorted from PBMCs, obtained 15 days after the yellow fever booster vaccination. In DNA, the CDR3 is TGTGCCAGCAGCTTAAGGGGGCACCCAGATACGCAGTATTTT. It is translated as CASSLRGHPDTQYF.